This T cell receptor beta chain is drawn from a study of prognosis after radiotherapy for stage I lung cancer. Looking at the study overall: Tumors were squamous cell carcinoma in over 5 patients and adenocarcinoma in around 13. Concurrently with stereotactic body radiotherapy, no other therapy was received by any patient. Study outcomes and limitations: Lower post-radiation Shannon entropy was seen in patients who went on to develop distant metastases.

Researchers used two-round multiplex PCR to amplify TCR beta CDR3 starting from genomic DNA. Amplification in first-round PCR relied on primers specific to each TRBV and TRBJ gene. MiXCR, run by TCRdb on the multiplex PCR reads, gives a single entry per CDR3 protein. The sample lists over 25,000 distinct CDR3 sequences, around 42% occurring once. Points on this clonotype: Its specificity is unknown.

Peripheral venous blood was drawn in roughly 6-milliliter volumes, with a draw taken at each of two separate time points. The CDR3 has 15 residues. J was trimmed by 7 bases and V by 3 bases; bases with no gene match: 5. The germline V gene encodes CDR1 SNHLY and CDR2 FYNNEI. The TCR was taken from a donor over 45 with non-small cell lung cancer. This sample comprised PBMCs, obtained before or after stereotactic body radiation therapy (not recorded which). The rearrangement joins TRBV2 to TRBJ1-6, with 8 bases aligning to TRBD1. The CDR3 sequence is CASSESRTGNSPLHF. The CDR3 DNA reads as TGTGCCAGCAGTGAGTCAAGGACAGGGAATTCACCCCTCCACTTT.